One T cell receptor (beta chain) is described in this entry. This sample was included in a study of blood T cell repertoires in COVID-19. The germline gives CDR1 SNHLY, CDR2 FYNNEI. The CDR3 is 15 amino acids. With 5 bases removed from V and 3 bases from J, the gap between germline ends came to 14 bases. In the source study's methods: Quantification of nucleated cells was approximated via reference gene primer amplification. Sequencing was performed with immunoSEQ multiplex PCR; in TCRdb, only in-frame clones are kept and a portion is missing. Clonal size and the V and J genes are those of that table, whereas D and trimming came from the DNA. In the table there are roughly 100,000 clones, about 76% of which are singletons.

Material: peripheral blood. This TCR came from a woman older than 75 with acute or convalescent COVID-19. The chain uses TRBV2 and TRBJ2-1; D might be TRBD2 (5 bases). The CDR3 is CASSLDGEFYNEQFF. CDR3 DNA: TGTGCCAGCAGTCTTGACGGGGAGTTCTACAATGAGCAGTTCTTC.